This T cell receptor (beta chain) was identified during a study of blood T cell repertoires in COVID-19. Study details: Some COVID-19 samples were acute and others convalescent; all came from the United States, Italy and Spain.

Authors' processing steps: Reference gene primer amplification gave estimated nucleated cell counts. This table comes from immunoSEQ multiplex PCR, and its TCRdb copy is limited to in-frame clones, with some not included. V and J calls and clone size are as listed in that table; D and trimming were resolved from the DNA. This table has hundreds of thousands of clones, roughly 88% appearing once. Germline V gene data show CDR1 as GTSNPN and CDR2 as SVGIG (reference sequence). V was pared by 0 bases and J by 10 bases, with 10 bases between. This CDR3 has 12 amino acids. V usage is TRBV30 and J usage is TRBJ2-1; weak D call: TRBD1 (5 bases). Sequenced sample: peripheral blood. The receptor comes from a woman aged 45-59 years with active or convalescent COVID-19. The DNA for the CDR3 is TGTGCCTGGAGTGTGTTTGACAGAGAGCAGTTCTTC. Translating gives CAWSVFDREQFF.